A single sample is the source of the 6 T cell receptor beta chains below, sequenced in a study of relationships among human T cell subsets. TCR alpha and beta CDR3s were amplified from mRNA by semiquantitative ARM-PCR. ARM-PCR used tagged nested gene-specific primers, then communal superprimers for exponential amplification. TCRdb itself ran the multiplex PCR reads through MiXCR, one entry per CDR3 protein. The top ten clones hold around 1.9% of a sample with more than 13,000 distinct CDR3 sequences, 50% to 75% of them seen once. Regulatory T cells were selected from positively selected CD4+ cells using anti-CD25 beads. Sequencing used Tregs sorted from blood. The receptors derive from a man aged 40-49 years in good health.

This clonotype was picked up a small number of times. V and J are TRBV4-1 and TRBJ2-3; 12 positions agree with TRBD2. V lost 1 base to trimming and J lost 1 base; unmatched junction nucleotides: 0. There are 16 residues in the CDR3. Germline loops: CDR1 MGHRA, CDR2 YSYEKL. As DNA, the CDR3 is TGCGCCAGCAGCCAAGGACTAGCGGGGGGCACAGATACGCAGTATTTT. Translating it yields CASSQGLAGGTDTQYF.

CDR3 in DNA: TGTGCCAGCAGCCGACCAACCGGGACGGCCGAAAAACTGTTTTTT. Its protein is CASSRPTGTAEKLFF. The rearrangement links TRBV14 to TRBJ1-4; possible D gene TRBD1, 5 bases. The germline V gene has CDR1 SGHDN and CDR2 FVKESK. Trimming removed 4 bases from V and 8 bases from J, with 17 bases in between. CDR3 length: 15 residues.

CDR3 DNA: TGTGCCAGCAGTTCACCCATACGAAACAGGGCTAACTATGGCTACACCTTC. As protein: CASSSPIRNRANYGYTF. This rearrangement joins TRBV27 to TRBJ1-2; possible D gene TRBD1, 6 bases. The CDR3 is 17 amino acids. Trimming pared 4 bases from V and 0 bases from J, leaving 18 bases between. Germline V gene data show CDR1 as MNHEY and CDR2 as SMNVEV (reference sequence).

CDR3 sequence (DNA): TGTGCCAGCAGCTTAGGGCAGCTAGAGACCCAGTACTTC. Amino acids: CASSLGQLETQYF. V and J are TRBV7-2 and TRBJ2-5; D gene uncertain. With 1 base removed from V and 4 bases from J, the gap between germline ends came to 7 bases. This CDR3 is built from 13 residues. CDR1 is SGHTA, CDR2 FQGNSA, per germline.

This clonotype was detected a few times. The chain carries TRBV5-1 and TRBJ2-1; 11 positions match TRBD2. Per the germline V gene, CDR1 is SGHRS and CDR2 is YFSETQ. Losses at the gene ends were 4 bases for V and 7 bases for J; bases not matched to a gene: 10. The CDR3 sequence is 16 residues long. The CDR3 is CASSLTSGGPQNEQFF. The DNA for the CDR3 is TGCGCCAGCAGCCTCACTAGCGGGGGACCCCAGAATGAGCAGTTCTTC.

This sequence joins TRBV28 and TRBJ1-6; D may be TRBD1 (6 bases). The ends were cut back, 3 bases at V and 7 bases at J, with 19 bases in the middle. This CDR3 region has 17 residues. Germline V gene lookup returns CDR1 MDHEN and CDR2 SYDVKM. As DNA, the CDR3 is TGTGCCAGCAGTTTGGCTGGAGCGGACAGCATGAATTCACCCCTCCACTTT. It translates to CASSLAGADSMNSPLHF.